The source of this TCR beta chain is a study of PD-1 blockade in classical Hodgkin lymphoma. Findings and limits, study-wide: A significant rise in TCR diversity by C4D1 was seen for CD4+ but not CD8+ cells.

Relapse after autologous stem cell transplantation occurred in every patient, and brentuximab vedotin exposure varied. For this clone: Its antigen is unknown.

Here immunoSEQ multiplex PCR was the method, and the copy in TCRdb shows in-frame clones only, minus some. The sample lists about 40,000 clones; approximately 64% were seen once. This specimen was peripheral blood mononuclear cells (PBMCs), taken at baseline. The source of this sequence is a human donor with classical Hodgkin lymphoma.

CDR3 loop: CASSLGGKLFF. The CDR3 nucleotides read TGCGCCAGCTCCCTTGGGGGGAAACTGTTTTTT. The rearrangement joins TRBV10-1 to TRBJ1-4, with a tentative D call TRBD1 (5 bases). V was cut by 8 bases and J by 11 bases, with 12 bases left in between. CDR3 length: 11 residues. Germline-derived CDR1 and CDR2 are WNHNN and SYGVQD (reference sequence).